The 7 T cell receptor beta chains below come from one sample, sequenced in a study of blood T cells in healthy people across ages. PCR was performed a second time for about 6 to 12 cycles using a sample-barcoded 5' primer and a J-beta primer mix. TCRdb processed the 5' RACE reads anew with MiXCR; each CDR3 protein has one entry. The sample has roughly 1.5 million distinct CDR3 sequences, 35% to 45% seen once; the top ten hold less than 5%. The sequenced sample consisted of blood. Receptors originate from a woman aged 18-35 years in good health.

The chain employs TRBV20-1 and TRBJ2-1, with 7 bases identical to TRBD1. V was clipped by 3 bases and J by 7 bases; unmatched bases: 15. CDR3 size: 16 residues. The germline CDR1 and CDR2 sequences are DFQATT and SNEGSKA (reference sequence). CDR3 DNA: TGCAGTGCTAGCGACTATTACAGGGGAGTAGGGAATGAGCAGTTCTTC. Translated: CSASDYYRGVGNEQFF.

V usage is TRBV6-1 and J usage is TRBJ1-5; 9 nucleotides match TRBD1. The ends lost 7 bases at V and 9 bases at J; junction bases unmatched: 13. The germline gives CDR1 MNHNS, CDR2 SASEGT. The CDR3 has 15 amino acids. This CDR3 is CASNSGTGNRPPQHF. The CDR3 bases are TGTGCCAGCAACAGCGGGACAGGGAACCGTCCGCCCCAGCATTTT.

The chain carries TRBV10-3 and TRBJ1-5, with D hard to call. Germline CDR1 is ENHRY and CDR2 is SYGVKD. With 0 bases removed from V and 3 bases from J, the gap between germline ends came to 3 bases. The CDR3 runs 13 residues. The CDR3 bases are TGTGCCATCAGTGAGTCGACCAATCAGCCCCAGCATTTT. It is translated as CAISESTNQPQHF.

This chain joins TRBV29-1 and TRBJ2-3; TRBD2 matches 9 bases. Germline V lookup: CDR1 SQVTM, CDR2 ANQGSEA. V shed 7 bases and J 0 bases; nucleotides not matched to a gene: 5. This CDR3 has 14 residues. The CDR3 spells CSEKAGGSTDTQYF. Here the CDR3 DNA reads TGCAGCGAGAAGGCGGGAGGGAGCACAGATACGCAGTATTTT.

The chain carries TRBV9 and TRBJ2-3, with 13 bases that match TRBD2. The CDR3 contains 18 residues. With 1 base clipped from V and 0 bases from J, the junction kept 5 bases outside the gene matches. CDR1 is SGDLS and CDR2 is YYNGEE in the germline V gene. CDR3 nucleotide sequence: TGTGCCAGCAGCGTAATTGGACTAGCGGGGGATAGCACAGATACGCAGTATTTT. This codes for CASSVIGLAGDSTDTQYF.

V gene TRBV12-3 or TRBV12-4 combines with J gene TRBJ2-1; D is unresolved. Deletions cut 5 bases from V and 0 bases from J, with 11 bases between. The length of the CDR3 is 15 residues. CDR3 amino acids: CASSKRQFSYNEQFF. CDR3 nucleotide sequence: TGTGCCAGCAGTAAGCGCCAGTTCTCCTACAATGAGCAGTTCTTC.

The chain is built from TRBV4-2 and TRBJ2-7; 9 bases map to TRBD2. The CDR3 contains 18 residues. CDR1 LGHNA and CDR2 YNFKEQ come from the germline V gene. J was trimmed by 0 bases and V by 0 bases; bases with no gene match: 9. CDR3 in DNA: TGTGCCAGCAGCCAAGATTTGGTGGCGGGAGGGATCTCCTACGAGCAGTACTTC. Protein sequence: CASSQDLVAGGISYEQYF.